Shown below are 18 T cell receptor beta chains from a single sample sequenced in a study of blood T cell repertoires in COVID-19. Generated by immunoSEQ multiplex PCR, the TCRdb table keeps only in-frame clones and is missing some. The sample has more than 85,000 clones; 85% to 90% are singletons. Sequencing used peripheral blood. These receptors all come from a human donor in a cohort sampled during active COVID-19.

The V and J genes are TRBV11-1 and TRBJ2-3; D uncertain. Deletions cut 3 bases from V and 2 bases from J, with 6 bases between. The CDR3 is 13 amino acids. CDR1 and CDR2 from the germline V gene are SGHAT and FQDESV (reference sequence). CDR3 protein: CASSLQLTDTQYF. CDR3 nucleotide sequence: TGTGCCAGCAGCTTGCAACTCACAGATACGCAGTATTTT.

The chain couples TRBV6-5 to TRBJ2-7, with a tentative D call TRBD1 (6 bases). The V gene lost 6 bases and the J gene lost 5 bases, with 14 bases spanning the gap. Germline CDR1 MNHEY, CDR2 SVGAGI. The CDR3 totals 13 residues. As DNA, the CDR3 is TGTGCCAGCAGCCTACCAGGGGTCCACGAGCAGTACTTC. Its translation is CASSLPGVHEQYF.

This clone was seen a few times. The V call is TRBV5-4, the J call TRBJ1-3, with D tentatively TRBD1 (5 bases). V lost 4 bases and J 4 bases, leaving 15 bases between the germline ends. The germline CDR1 and CDR2 sequences are SGHNT and YYREEE (reference sequence). The CDR3 loop spans 15 amino acids. The DNA for the CDR3 is TGTGCCAGCAGCCCACGATTAGGGGAAGGAAACACCATATATTTT. Its protein product is CASSPRLGEGNTIYF.

This chain links TRBV6-1 with TRBJ1-3, with D uncertain. Trimming took off 2 bases at V and 4 bases at J, with 3 bases between the two ends. The CDR3 totals 12 residues. Germline loops: CDR1 MNHNS, CDR2 SASEGT. CDR3 loop: CASSEQGNTIYF. DNA for the CDR3: TGTGCCAGCAGTGAACAGGGAAACACCATATATTTT.

The chain carries TRBV28 and TRBJ2-7; TRBD2 matches 8 bases. Trimming cost V 5 bases and J 3 bases; bases outside gene matches: 6. Germline loops: CDR1 MDHEN, CDR2 SYDVKM. CDR3 size: 14 residues. CDR3 nucleotides: TGTGCCAGCAGTCCACCGGGACTAGGCTACGAGCAGTACTTC. Protein sequence: CASSPPGLGYEQYF.

This chain connects TRBV9 to TRBJ2-5, with 9 bases identical to TRBD2. CDR3 length: 16 amino acids. Germline CDR1 SGDLS, CDR2 YYNGEE. Trimming at V came to 6 bases and at J to 5 bases, leaving 14 bases not matched to a gene. The CDR3 DNA follows: TGTGCCAGCACCCCTGGGGGCGGGGGGGCCGGTGAGACCCAGTACTTC. It yields the protein CASTPGGGGAGETQYF.

The rearrangement uses TRBV6-4 and TRBJ1-2, with 8 positions matching TRBD1. The CDR3 spans 13 residues. Germline trimming cut 5 bases from V and 2 bases from J; bases unmatched to any gene: 1. Germline V gene sequence: CDR1 MRHNA, CDR2 SNTAGT. CDR3 sequence (DNA): TGTGCCAGCAGTCGGACAGGGAACTATGGCTACACCTTC. As protein: CASSRTGNYGYTF.

The chain uses TRBV7-6 and TRBJ1-1, with 8 bases matching TRBD1. CDR1 is SGHVS and CDR2 is FNYEAQ in the germline V gene. The ends lost 4 bases at V and 4 bases at J; junction bases unmatched: 14. The CDR3 is made up of 17 amino acids. CDR3 coding DNA: TGTGCCAGCAGCTCCCGACCGGGACAGGATATTGCCACTGAAGCTTTCTTT. It yields the protein CASSSRPGQDIATEAFF.

This sequence joins TRBV10-1 and TRBJ1-2, with 9 bases aligning to TRBD1. The germline V gene encodes CDR1 WNHNN and CDR2 SYGVQD (reference sequence). V dropped 1 base and J dropped 7; count of bases not matched to a gene: 13. The CDR3 has 17 residues. Written as DNA, the CDR3 is TGCGCCAGCAGTGAGTGGAACCTCAGGACAGGGGAGTCTGGCTACACCTTC. Protein: CASSEWNLRTGESGYTF.

The CDR3 is CASSPPSGRGDEQYF. Here the CDR3 DNA reads TGTGCCAGCTCACCTCCTAGCGGGAGAGGGGACGAGCAGTACTTC. The chain is built from TRBV18 and TRBJ2-7; TRBD2 aligns across 10 bases. Germline CDR1 KGHSH, CDR2 LQKENI. After removal of 3 bases from V and 5 bases from J, the junction contained 7 bases not matched to a gene. The CDR3 runs 15 residues.

This chain links TRBV6-2 or TRBV6-3 with TRBJ2-3, with 7 nucleotides matching TRBD1. Germline assignment: CDR1 MNHEY and CDR2 SVGEGT. The CDR3 runs to 15 residues. With V trimmed by 1 base and J by 5 bases, 6 bases remained unmatched. The CDR3 DNA is TGTGCCAGCAGTTACTATGACAGGGTACGAGATACGCAGTATTTT. Amino acid sequence: CASSYYDRVRDTQYF.

The rearrangement uses TRBV21-1 and TRBJ1-1; the DNA was not used to check the table's D call, TRBD1. TRBV21-1 is deemed a pseudogene. This CDR3 has 16 residues. The CDR3 loop reads CASSKSTESMNTEAFF. In nucleotides, the CDR3 is TGTGCCAGCAGCAAATCGACAGAGTCCATGAACACTGAAGCTTTCTTT.

The rearrangement joins TRBV7-9 to TRBJ2-3, with 7 bases aligning to TRBD2. Germline trimming cut 8 bases from V and 2 bases from J; bases unmatched to any gene: 7. From germline, CDR1 is SEHNR and CDR2 FQNEAQ (reference sequence). The CDR3 contains 14 residues. CDR3 sequence (DNA): TGTGCCAGCCGGGGGGTGGCCACCACAGATACGCAGTATTTT. Amino acids: CASRGVATTDTQYF.

This clone appeared once. This chain connects TRBV28 to TRBJ2-7; maybe TRBD1 (6 bases). Germline V gives CDR1 MDHEN, CDR2 SYDVKM. The CDR3 totals 11 residues. Trimming removed 3 bases at V and 7 bases at J, with 7 bases between. The CDR3 region has the DNA TGTGCCAGCAGTTTGGGGGCAGAGCAGTACTTC. Protein product: CASSLGAEQYF.

The V gene is TRBV5-1, the J gene TRBJ2-7; D is perhaps TRBD1 (6 bases). Germline values: CDR1 SGHRS, CDR2 YFSETQ. The CDR3 has 16 residues. The V end was cut by 3 bases, the J end by 6 bases, with 22 bases between. CDR3 bases: TGCGCCAGCAGCTCCAAAGGGCCAGGGGCCATCCCCGAGCAGTACTTC. Protein: CASSSKGPGAIPEQYF. The complete variable domain, with remaining parts taken from reference TRBV5-1 and TRBJ2-7, reads KAGVTQTPRYLIKTRGQQVTLSCSPISGHRSVSWYQQTPGQGLQFLFEYFSETQRNKGNFPGRFSGRQFSNSRSEMNVSTLELGDSALYLCASSSKGPGAIPEQYFGPGTRLTVT.

V is TRBV15 and J is TRBJ1-2, with D perhaps matching TRBD1 (5 bases). Germline CDR1 LNHNV, CDR2 YYDKDF (reference sequence). There are 13 residues in the CDR3. The germline V and J ends were trimmed by 0 bases and 8 bases, with 10 bases remaining between them. CDR3 sequence reads: CATSRDPGEGYTF. CDR3 coding DNA: TGTGCCACCAGCAGAGATCCGGGGGAGGGCTACACCTTC.

The chain combines TRBV19 with TRBJ2-1, with 9 bases aligning to TRBD2. CDR1 and CDR2 (germline): LNHDA, SQIVND (reference sequence). CDR3 length: 15 residues. V lost 5 bases to trimming and J lost 2 bases; unmatched junction nucleotides: 4. The CDR3: CASSPSSGTYNEQFF. For the CDR3, the DNA is TGTGCCAGTAGTCCATCTAGCGGGACCTACAATGAGCAGTTCTTC.

The V call is TRBV18, the J call TRBJ2-1; 7 nucleotides agree with TRBD2. The CDR3 is 15 residues long. Germline lookup yields CDR1 KGHSH and CDR2 LQKENI. Trimming cost V 3 bases and J 5 bases; bases outside gene matches: 7. CDR3 amino acids: CASSPFTGGDNEQFF. CDR3 nucleotides: TGTGCCAGCTCACCTTTTACGGGGGGAGACAATGAGCAGTTCTTC.